This T cell receptor beta chain comes out of a study of shared clonotypes between healthy human individuals. To note about this clone: The antigen is unknown.

The CDR3 spans 14 residues. Germline CDR1 is MNHNS and CDR2 is SASEGT. The junction had 6 bases not matched to a gene; V was cut back by 5 bases and J by 7 bases. CD45RO-negative cells were positively selected for CCR7, leaving out terminally differentiated effector memory CD45RA+ cells. Findings and limits, study-wide: Clonotypes which were not shared had lower generation probabilities than clonotypes that all four donors shared. Few donors restricted represented genetic and exposure-history diversity.

Replicate PCRs run on sorted subsets employed around 200 ng DNA, approximately 30,000 T cell genomes. This table comes from immunoSEQ multiplex PCR, and its TCRdb copy is limited to in-frame clones, with some not included. Of roughly 650,000 clones listed, around 96% were seen once; the top ten hold about 0.12%. This receptor was taken from a woman in her 30s in good health. Sequencing input: naive CD8+ T cells sorted from blood. This chain uses TRBV6-1 with TRBJ2-1, with TRBD1 matching over 9 bases. CDR3 nucleotide sequence: TGTGCCAGCAGTCAACAGGGGGCGAGGAATGAGCAGTTCTTC. Translated: CASSQQGARNEQFF.